This T cell receptor beta chain was sequenced for a study of OX40 agonist ivuxolimab in advanced cancers. Regarding the study as a whole: Among some nonresponders, normalized T-cell clonal expansion was also low.

V dropped 9 bases and J dropped 1 base, with 18 bases sitting between them. The CDR3 loop spans 15 amino acids. Germline V gene sequence: CDR1 MDHEN, CDR2 SYDVKM. Comments on this clone: Its antigen is currently unknown.

TCRdb's copy holds only in-frame clones and misses some; the assay was immunoSEQ multiplex PCR. This repertoire shows about 46,000 clones, roughly 87% found once; its top ten account for 11% to 15%. The receptor comes from an adult with an advanced solid tumor such as melanoma, head and neck, liver or kidney cancer. The sequencing used CD4+ or CD8+ T cells sorted from blood, collected in a trial of the OX40 agonist ivuxolimab. The chain couples TRBV28 to TRBJ1-1; TRBD1 is a possible D gene (5 bases). CDR3 residues: CASPKRGGRNTEAFF. Written as DNA, the CDR3 is TGTGCCAGTCCTAAGCGGGGGGGAAGGAACACTGAAGCTTTCTTT.